The rows below give T cell receptor beta chains drawn from one sample of a study of post-analysis software for immune sequencing data. TCRdb passed the PCR reads through MiXCR, listing each CDR3 protein once. The sample has hundreds of thousands of distinct CDR3 sequences, 44% seen once. The sequencing input was blood. Receptors were obtained from a girl aged 5-17 years with multiple sclerosis. CDR3s include the opening cysteine and the closing phenylalanine or tryptophan. Fields, in order: V gene, CDR3 protein.

TRBV29-1	CSVERILTNTEAFF
TRBV12-3/TRBV12-4	CASSQTGSTDTQYF
TRBV12-3/TRBV12-4	CASSRTGSEYIQYF
TRBV20-1	CSARAGNHEQYF
TRBV5-6	CASSSRAGYQETQYF
TRBV5-8	CASSSRTGPAEAFF
TRBV6-6	CASSYGGSLEQYF
TRBV5-1	CASSLTSESFTDTQYF
TRBV2	CASNPQRTKNIQYF
TRBV5-1	CASSLGTGSGNQPQHF
TRBV7-6	CASSWGSAVTDTQYF
TRBV12-3/TRBV12-4	CASSLQGSGRAVDTQYF
TRBV5-1	CASMPQGNTGELFF
TRBV4-1	CASSPERGSQPQHF
TRBV7-2	CASSSAGTSGYEQYF
TRBV6-6	CASKRQLLDGYTF
TRBV20-1	CSARAREFYGYTF
TRBV7-9	CASSSDSGLTYEQYF
TRBV29-1	CSVDKRGFPYNEQFF
TRBV10-3	CAISGGSPGETRYF
TRBV12-3/TRBV12-4	CASSPQLLGPEQFF
TRBV29-1	CSVEAGTDTQYF
TRBV29-1	CSVGQGMGSGTDTQYF
TRBV20-1	CSARDRAFEQPQHF
TRBV7-6	CASSLAPGQGIQDEQFF
TRBV7-9	CASSAGRGSYNEQFF
TRBV6-6	CASSYHGGIGQPQHF